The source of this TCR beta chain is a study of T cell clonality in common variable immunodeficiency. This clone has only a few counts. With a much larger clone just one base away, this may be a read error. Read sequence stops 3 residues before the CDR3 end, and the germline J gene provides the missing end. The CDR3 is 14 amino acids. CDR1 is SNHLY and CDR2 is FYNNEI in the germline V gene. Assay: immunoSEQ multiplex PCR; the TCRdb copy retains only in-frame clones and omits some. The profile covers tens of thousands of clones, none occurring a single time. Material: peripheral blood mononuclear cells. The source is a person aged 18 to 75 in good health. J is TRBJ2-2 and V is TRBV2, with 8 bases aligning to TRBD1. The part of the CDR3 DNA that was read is TGTGCCAGCACCAGACAGGGGCGGGATGAAAAG. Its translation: CASTRQGRDEK. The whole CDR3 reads CASTRQGRDEKLFF.